The rows below give T cell receptor beta chains drawn from one sample of a study of CD8 T cells in Susac syndrome. TCRdb recomputed calls from the immunoSEQ multiplex PCR reads with MiXCR, one row per CDR3 protein. The table shows more than 80,000 distinct CDR3 sequences, with approximately 94% occurring only once. The sample was CD8+ T cells from PBMCs. These receptors were taken from a human donor with Susac syndrome. The CDR3 runs from the conserved cysteine through the conserved F or W. D genes are given only for firm matches. Rows may omit the clone size; those that give it use once, few, many or a size class.

J: TRBJ2-1; size: once; V: TRBV6-4; D: .; DNA: TGTGCCAGCAGTGCCTTTAGCGGTTCAGACAATGAGCAGTTCTTC; CDR3: CASSAFSGSDNEQFF
J: TRBJ1-1; size: .; V: TRBV28; D: .; DNA: TGTGCCAGCAGGCCTGTCGCCGGGTGGGCTTTCTTT; CDR3: CASRPVAGWAFF
J: TRBJ2-3; size: .; V: TRBV14; D: TRBD2; DNA: TGTGCCAGCAGCCGTAGCGGGCACACAGATACGCAGTATTTT; CDR3: CASSRSGHTDTQYF
J: TRBJ2-3; size: .; V: TRBV6-1; D: .; DNA: TGTGCCACCACCGCCGGAATCCAGGGTCCTGTTGAAGATACGCAGTATTTT; CDR3: CATTAGIQGPVEDTQYF
J: TRBJ2-1; size: .; V: TRBV6-6; D: .; DNA: TGTGCCAGCAGTTACGACGAAGGAGCGGACAAGCAGTTCTTC; CDR3: CASSYDEGADKQFF
J: TRBJ2-7; size: .; V: TRBV11-2; D: .; DNA: TGTGCCAGCAGCCCACCGGATACTCCCTTCGAGCAGTACTTC; CDR3: CASSPPDTPFEQYF
J: TRBJ1-1; size: .; V: TRBV6-4; D: .; DNA: TGTGCCAGCAGTGACGGGGGGAGGGCTTTCTTT; CDR3: CASSDGGRAFF
J: TRBJ1-2; size: .; V: TRBV5-1; D: TRBD1; DNA: TGCGCCAGCAGCTTACAGGGGATTTACACCTTC; CDR3: CASSLQGIYTF
J: TRBJ2-3; size: .; V: TRBV14; D: .; DNA: TGTGCCAGCAGCCAAGACGGGGTGTGGGATACGCAGTATTTT; CDR3: CASSQDGVWDTQYF
J: TRBJ2-1; size: .; V: TRBV4-3; D: TRBD2; DNA: TGCGCCAGCAGCCTTAGCGGGGGGGTGGTTGAGCAGTTCTTC; CDR3: CASSLSGGVVEQFF
J: TRBJ2-3; size: .; V: TRBV20-1; D: TRBD2; DNA: TGCAGTGCTAGAGAATCGGGGGGGGGCACAGATACGCAGTATTTT; CDR3: CSARESGGGTDTQYF
J: TRBJ2-7; size: .; V: TRBV7-9; D: TRBD1; DNA: TGTGCCAGCAGCTACGACAGGGTAGGGGGCGAGCAGTACTTC; CDR3: CASSYDRVGGEQYF
J: TRBJ1-4; size: .; V: TRBV29-1; D: .; DNA: TGCAGCGTTGAACAGGGGTGGGATGAAAAACTGTTTTTT; CDR3: CSVEQGWDEKLFF
J: TRBJ2-1; size: once; V: TRBV5-4; D: .; DNA: TGTGCCAGCAGCCCCGGGACTCTCAATGAGCAGTTCTTC; CDR3: CASSPGTLNEQFF
J: TRBJ2-7; size: .; V: TRBV13; D: .; DNA: TGTGCCAGCAGACAACAGGGATCAGGCTCCTACGAGCAGTACTTC; CDR3: CASRQQGSGSYEQYF
J: TRBJ1-3; size: .; V: TRBV2; D: .; DNA: TGTGCCAGCAGTGATCAGGGAGAAATCAACACCATATATTTT; CDR3: CASSDQGEINTIYF
J: TRBJ2-7; size: .; V: TRBV4-1; D: TRBD1; DNA: TGCGCCAGCAGCCAAGATGGACAGGGTAGGTCCTACGAGCAGTACTTC; CDR3: CASSQDGQGRSYEQYF
J: TRBJ2-5; size: .; V: TRBV3-1; D: .; DNA: TGTGCCAGCAGTCCGTGGGGGCCCCAAGAGACCCAGTACTTC; CDR3: CASSPWGPQETQYF
J: TRBJ1-6; size: .; V: TRBV5-1; D: TRBD1; DNA: TGCGCCAGCCGGGACAGGGGTAATTCACCCCTCCACTTT; CDR3: CASRDRGNSPLHF
J: TRBJ2-2; size: .; V: TRBV29-1; D: .; DNA: TGCAGCGTATCCGCAGTCGCCGGGGAGCTGTTTTTT; CDR3: CSVSAVAGELFF
J: TRBJ2-4; size: .; V: TRBV5-6; D: .; DNA: TGTGCCAGCAGCTTAAATGTACAGGGTACTCAGTACTTC; CDR3: CASSLNVQGTQYF
J: TRBJ2-5; size: .; V: TRBV19; D: .; DNA: TGTGCCAGCGGACAGAGGGGGCAAGAGACCCAGTACTTC; CDR3: CASGQRGQETQYF
J: TRBJ2-1; size: .; V: TRBV25-1; D: .; DNA: TGTGCCAGCAGTCGGGGGGCCTATGAGCAGTTCTTC; CDR3: CASSRGAYEQFF
J: TRBJ1-1; size: .; V: TRBV7-6; D: TRBD1; DNA: TGTGCCAGCAGCACCACAGGGGGACCTCACACTGAAGCTTTCTTT; CDR3: CASSTTGGPHTEAFF
J: TRBJ2-5; size: .; V: TRBV9; D: TRBD1; DNA: TGTGCCAGCAGCGGTGGGGGACAGCAAGAGACCCAGTACTTC; CDR3: CASSGGGQQETQYF
J: TRBJ2-1; size: .; V: TRBV27; D: .; DNA: TGTGCCAGCAGTTTAGACATAACCTACAATGAGCAGTTCTTC; CDR3: CASSLDITYNEQFF
J: TRBJ2-7; size: .; V: TRBV27; D: TRBD1; DNA: TGTGCCAGCAGTCCCGACAGGGACCCCTACGAGCAGTACTTC; CDR3: CASSPDRDPYEQYF
J: TRBJ1-2; size: .; V: TRBV15; D: TRBD1; DNA: TGTGCCACCAGCAAGGGACAGGGTGCCCAAGGCTACACCTTC; CDR3: CATSKGQGAQGYTF
J: TRBJ2-1; size: once; V: TRBV20-1; D: .; DNA: TGCAGTGCTAGAGCGATAAGGGTGGAGTACAATGAGCAGTTCTTC; CDR3: CSARAIRVEYNEQFF
J: TRBJ1-6; size: .; V: TRBV24-1; D: .; DNA: TGTGCCACCTTGTATTTTTGGGCCACCGAGGATTCACCCCTCCACTTT; CDR3: CATLYFWATEDSPLHF
J: TRBJ1-2; size: .; V: TRBV11-2; D: .; DNA: TGTGCCAGCAATACGGGGCCCTATGGCTACACCTTC; CDR3: CASNTGPYGYTF
J: TRBJ1-5; size: .; V: TRBV29-1; D: .; DNA: TGCAGCGTTAGGGGGGGTGATCAGCCCCAGCATTTT; CDR3: CSVRGGDQPQHF
J: TRBJ2-7; size: .; V: TRBV4-3; D: TRBD1; DNA: TGCGCCAGCAGCCAGGCACAGGGGAGCTCCTACGAGCAGTACTTC; CDR3: CASSQAQGSSYEQYF
J: TRBJ2-5; size: .; V: TRBV25-1; D: TRBD2; DNA: TGTGCCAGCACCAGACTAGCGGGGGAAGAGACCCAGTACTTC; CDR3: CASTRLAGEETQYF
J: TRBJ2-2; size: .; V: TRBV29-1; D: TRBD1; DNA: TGCAGCGTTGGGCCCGTCTCGACAGGGAAGGGGAACACCGGGGAGCTGTTTTTT; CDR3: CSVGPVSTGKGNTGELFF
J: TRBJ1-1; size: .; V: TRBV7-2; D: TRBD1; DNA: TGTGCCAGCAGCCTCTCATACAGGGGTGACACTGAAGCTTTCTTT; CDR3: CASSLSYRGDTEAFF
J: TRBJ2-3; size: .; V: TRBV11-2; D: TRBD2; DNA: TGTGCCAGCAGCCTTACTAGCGGGGGAACGCAGTATTTT; CDR3: CASSLTSGGTQYF
J: TRBJ2-1; size: .; V: TRBV4-1; D: TRBD2; DNA: TGCGCCAGCAGCCAAGGGCCGGGACTAGCTGATGAGCAGTTCTTC; CDR3: CASSQGPGLADEQFF
J: TRBJ2-6; size: .; V: TRBV20-1; D: .; DNA: TGCAGTGCTAGAGATCGGTTGGGCTCTGGGGCCAACGTCCTGACTTTC; CDR3: CSARDRLGSGANVLTF
J: TRBJ2-3; size: .; V: TRBV3-1; D: .; DNA: TGTGCCAGCAGCCAAACGGGGGAACAGGGGACAGATACGCAGTATTTT; CDR3: CASSQTGEQGTDTQYF
J: TRBJ1-4; size: .; V: TRBV27; D: .; DNA: TGTGCCAGCAGTTTTATACAGGACAATGAAAAACTGTTTTTT; CDR3: CASSFIQDNEKLFF
J: TRBJ2-1; size: .; V: TRBV15; D: .; DNA: TGTGCCACCAGCAGTGCCCGTAATGAGCAGTTCTTC; CDR3: CATSSARNEQFF
J: TRBJ2-7; size: .; V: TRBV7-8; D: .; DNA: TGTGCCAGCAAGGTCCCAGGGTTCTACGAGCAGTACTTC; CDR3: CASKVPGFYEQYF
J: TRBJ2-1; size: .; V: TRBV19; D: .; DNA: TGTGCCAGTGATGGGGGGGCCGTGGATGAGCAGTTCTTC; CDR3: CASDGGAVDEQFF
J: TRBJ2-7; size: .; V: TRBV25-1; D: .; DNA: TGTGCCAGCAGTGCCCAGGGTTACGAGCAGTACTTC; CDR3: CASSAQGYEQYF
J: TRBJ2-7; size: once; V: TRBV27; D: TRBD2; DNA: TGTGCCAGCTCGGGGAGGGACCGTCGCGACTTCACCTACGAGCAGTACTTC; CDR3: CASSGRDRRDFTYEQYF
J: TRBJ1-2; size: .; V: TRBV25-1; D: .; DNA: TGTGCCAGCAGTGGGGGCTATGGCTACACCTTC; CDR3: CASSGGYGYTF
J: TRBJ2-1; size: .; V: TRBV9; D: TRBD2; DNA: TGTGCCAGCAGCGTAACAGGACTAGCGGGGGACCCCTACAATGAGCAGTTCTTC; CDR3: CASSVTGLAGDPYNEQFF
J: TRBJ2-5; size: .; V: TRBV7-9; D: .; DNA: TGTGCCAGCAGCTTAGCAGGCGGGGACAGAGAGACCCAGTACTTC; CDR3: CASSLAGGDRETQYF
J: TRBJ2-7; size: few; V: TRBV29-1; D: .; DNA: TGCAGCGTTGGATCTGGGGACCTCAGCTACGAGCAGTACTTC; CDR3: CSVGSGDLSYEQYF
J: TRBJ1-1; size: .; V: TRBV11-2; D: .; DNA: TGTGCCAGCAGGGACTTAACGGAGAACACTGAAGCTTTCTTT; CDR3: CASRDLTENTEAFF
J: TRBJ1-3; size: .; V: TRBV4-2; D: .; DNA: TGTGCCAGCAGCCAAGAAGGGACTGACTCTGGAAACACCATATATTTT; CDR3: CASSQEGTDSGNTIYF
J: TRBJ1-2; size: .; V: TRBV12-3/TRBV12-4; D: .; DNA: TGTGCCAGCAGTCCCGACGGACGGTACTATGGCTACACCTTC; CDR3: CASSPDGRYYGYTF
J: TRBJ2-3; size: once; V: TRBV29-1; D: .; DNA: TGCAGCGTTGGGGAAGCACCCACAGATACGCAGTATTTT; CDR3: CSVGEAPTDTQYF
J: TRBJ1-2; size: .; V: TRBV15; D: TRBD1; DNA: TGTGCCACCAGCAGAGATCGTAACCCACAGGGGAGCCCCTACGGCTATGGCTACACCTTC; CDR3: CATSRDRNPQGSPYGYGYTF
J: TRBJ2-5; size: .; V: TRBV20-1; D: .; DNA: TGCAGTGCTAGAGGCGGTACATGGGCAGCGTCAGAGACCCAGTACTTC; CDR3: CSARGGTWAASETQYF
J: TRBJ2-5; size: .; V: TRBV7-8; D: .; DNA: TGTGCCAGCAGCTTAGAGAGGGCGGACGGCCAAGAGACCCAGTACTTC; CDR3: CASSLERADGQETQYF
J: TRBJ1-2; size: .; V: TRBV19; D: .; DNA: TGTGCCAGTAAAACAGGGTATGGCTACACCTTC; CDR3: CASKTGYGYTF